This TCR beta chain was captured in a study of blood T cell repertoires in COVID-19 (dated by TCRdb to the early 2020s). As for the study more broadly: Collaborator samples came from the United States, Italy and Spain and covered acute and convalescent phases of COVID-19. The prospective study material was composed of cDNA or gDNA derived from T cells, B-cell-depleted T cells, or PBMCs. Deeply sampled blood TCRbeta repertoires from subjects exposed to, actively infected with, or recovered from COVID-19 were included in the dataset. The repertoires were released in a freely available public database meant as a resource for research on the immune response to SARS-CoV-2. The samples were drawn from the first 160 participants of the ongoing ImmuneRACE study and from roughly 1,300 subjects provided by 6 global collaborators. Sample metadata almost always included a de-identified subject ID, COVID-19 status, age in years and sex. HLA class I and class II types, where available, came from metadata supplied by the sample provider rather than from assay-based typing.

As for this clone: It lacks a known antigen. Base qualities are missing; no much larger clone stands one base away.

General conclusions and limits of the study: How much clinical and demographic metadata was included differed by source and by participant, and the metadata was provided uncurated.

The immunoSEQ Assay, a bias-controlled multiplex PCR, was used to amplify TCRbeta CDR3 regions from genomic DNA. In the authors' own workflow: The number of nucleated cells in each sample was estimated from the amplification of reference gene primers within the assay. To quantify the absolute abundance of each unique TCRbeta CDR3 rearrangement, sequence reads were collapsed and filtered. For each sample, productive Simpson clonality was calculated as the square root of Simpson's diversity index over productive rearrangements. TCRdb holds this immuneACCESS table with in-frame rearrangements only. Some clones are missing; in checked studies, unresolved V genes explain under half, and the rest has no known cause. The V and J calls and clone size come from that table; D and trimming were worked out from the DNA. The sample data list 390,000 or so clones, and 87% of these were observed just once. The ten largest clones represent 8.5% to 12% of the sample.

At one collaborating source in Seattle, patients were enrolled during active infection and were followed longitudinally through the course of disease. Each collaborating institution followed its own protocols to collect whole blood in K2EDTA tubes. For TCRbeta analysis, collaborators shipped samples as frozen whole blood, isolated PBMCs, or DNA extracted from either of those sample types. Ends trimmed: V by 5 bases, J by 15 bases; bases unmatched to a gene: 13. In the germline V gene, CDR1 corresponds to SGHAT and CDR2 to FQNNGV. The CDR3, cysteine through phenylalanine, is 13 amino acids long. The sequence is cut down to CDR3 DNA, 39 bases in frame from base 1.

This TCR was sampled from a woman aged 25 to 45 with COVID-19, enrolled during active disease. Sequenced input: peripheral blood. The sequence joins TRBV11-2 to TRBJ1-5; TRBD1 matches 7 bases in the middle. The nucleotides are TGTGCCAGCAGCCGAAACCGGGACAGCGTAGGGCATTTT. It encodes CASSRNRDSVGHF.